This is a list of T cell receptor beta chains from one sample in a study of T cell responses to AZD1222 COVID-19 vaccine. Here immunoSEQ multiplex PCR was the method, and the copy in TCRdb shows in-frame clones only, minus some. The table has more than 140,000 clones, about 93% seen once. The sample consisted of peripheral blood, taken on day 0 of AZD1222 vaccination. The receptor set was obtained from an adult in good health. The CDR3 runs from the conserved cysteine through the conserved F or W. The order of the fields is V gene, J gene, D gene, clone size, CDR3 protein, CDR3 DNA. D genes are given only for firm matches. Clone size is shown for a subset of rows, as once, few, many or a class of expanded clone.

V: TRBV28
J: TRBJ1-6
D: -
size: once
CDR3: CASRAGPRNNSPLHF
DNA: TGTGCCTCCAGGGCAGGTCCCCGCAACAATTCACCCCTCCACTTT

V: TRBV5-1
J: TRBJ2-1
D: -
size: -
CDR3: CASSLSLAGVGNEQFF
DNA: TGCGCCAGCAGCTTGAGTTTGGCAGGGGTTGGCAATGAGCAGTTCTTC

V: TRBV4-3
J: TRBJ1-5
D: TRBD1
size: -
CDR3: CASSQEYRQGGRPQHF
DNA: TGCGCCAGCAGCCAAGAATATCGTCAGGGGGGACGGCCCCAGCATTTT

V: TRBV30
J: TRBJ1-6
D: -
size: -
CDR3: CAWSPPGRTNSPLHF
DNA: TGTGCCTGGAGTCCCCCGGGACGGACAAATTCACCCCTCCACTTT

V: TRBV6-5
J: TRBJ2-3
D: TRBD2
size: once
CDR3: CASSSTPGLADTQYF
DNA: TGTGCCAGCAGTTCCACCCCGGGACTAGCGGATACGCAGTATTTT

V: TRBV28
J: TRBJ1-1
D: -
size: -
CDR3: CASSIPVNGDTEAFF
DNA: TGTGCCAGCAGCATTCCTGTGAATGGGGATACTGAAGCTTTCTTT

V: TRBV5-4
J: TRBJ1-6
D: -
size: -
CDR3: CATSGRSPLHF
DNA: TGTGCCACTTCAGGGCGGTCACCCCTCCACTTT

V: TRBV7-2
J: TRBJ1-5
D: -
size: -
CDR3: CASSLETGLNQPQHF
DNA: TGTGCCAGCAGCCTAGAGACAGGCCTTAATCAGCCCCAGCATTTT

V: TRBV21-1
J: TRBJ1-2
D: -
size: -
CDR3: CASSNGRGVDGYTF
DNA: TGTGCCAGCAGCAACGGCAGGGGGGTGGATGGCTACACCTTC

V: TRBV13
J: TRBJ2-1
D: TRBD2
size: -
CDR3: CASSFVSGRNEQFF
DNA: TGTGCCAGCAGCTTCGTTAGCGGGAGAAATGAGCAGTTCTTC